These 29 T cell receptor beta chains were all obtained from the same sample, sequenced in a study of technical replicates of blood from a few donors. Data came from immunoSEQ multiplex PCR; TCRdb stores just in-frame clones and leaves some out. Among more than 65,000 clones, over 75% were seen once, and the ten largest hold around 4.6%. The specimen was PBMCs. The receptors were sampled from a human donor in good health. Some clones in this sample may be carry-over from other donors' samples.

In this sample, this clone turned up once. The gene calls are TRBV5-1 and TRBJ2-2; D is possibly TRBD1 (6 bases). V was trimmed by 0 bases and J by 1 base, leaving 13 bases between them. This CDR3 contains 17 residues. Germline V gene lookup returns CDR1 SGHRS and CDR2 YFSETQ. The CDR3 sequence is CASSLARPRGNTGELFF. The CDR3 DNA sequence: TGCGCCAGCAGCTTGGCAAGGCCCAGGGGGAACACCGGGGAGCTGTTTTTT.

The gene calls are TRBV2 and TRBJ2-5; 9 bases agree with TRBD1. The length of the CDR3 is 15 residues. V dropped 7 bases and J dropped 7; count of bases not matched to a gene: 13. Germline V gene sequence: CDR1 SNHLY, CDR2 FYNNEI. CDR3 amino acids: CASTRGNRGQGTQYF. In DNA form, the CDR3 reads TGTGCCAGCACCCGAGGGAACAGGGGGCAGGGGACCCAGTACTTC.

This chain uses TRBV7-3 with TRBJ2-7; 9 bases are shared with TRBD2. In germline, CDR1 is SGHTA, CDR2 FQGTGA. V shed 1 base and J 6 bases; nucleotides not matched to a gene: 1. This CDR3 comprises 13 residues. The CDR3 nucleotides are TGTGCCAGCAGCTTAATAGCGGGAGTCGAGCAGTACTTC. It yields the protein CASSLIAGVEQYF. Based on the CDR3 plus reference TRBV7-3 and TRBJ2-7, the full variable domain is GAGVSQTPSNKVTEKGKYVELRCDPISGHTALYWYRQSLGQGPEFLIYFQGTGAADDSGLPNDRFFAVRPEGSVSTLKIQRTERGDSAVYLCASSLIAGVEQYFGPGTRLTVT.

This CDR3 is CASMKIREPGQYF. CDR3 in DNA: TGTGCCAGCATGAAGATTCGGGAACCAGGGCAGTACTTC. The V gene is TRBV28, the J gene TRBJ2-7, with a tentative D call TRBD2 (5 bases). Trimming stripped 7 bases from V and 9 bases from J, with 19 bases between. The V gene's germline CDR1 is MDHEN and CDR2 SYDVKM. The CDR3 runs to 13 residues. The whole variable domain, remainder taken from reference TRBV28 and TRBJ2-7, is DVKVTQSSRYLVKRTGEKVFLECVQDMDHENMFWYRQDPGLGLRLIYFSYDVKMKEKGDIPEGYSVSREKKERFSLILESASTNQTSMYLCASMKIREPGQYFGPGTRLTVT.

The V gene is TRBV14, the J gene TRBJ1-1, with D maybe TRBD1 (6 bases). CDR3 length: 14 amino acids. V lost 4 bases, J lost 4 bases, and 13 bases lay in between. Germline V gene sequence: CDR1 SGHDN, CDR2 FVKESK. The CDR3 nucleotides are TGTGCCAGCAGCCGGACCTTAGGGGGCACTGAAGCTTTCTTT. Amino acids: CASSRTLGGTEAFF. The whole variable domain, filled in from reference TRBV14 and TRBJ1-1, reads EAGVTQFPSHSVIEKGQTVTLRCDPISGHDNLYWYRRVMGKEIKFLLHFVKESKQDESGMPNNRFLAERTGGTYSTLKVQPAELEDSGVYFCASSRTLGGTEAFFGQGTRLTVV.

This clone was observed a few times. J is TRBJ1-5 and V is TRBV27, with 11 bases lining up with TRBD1. Germline CDR1 and CDR2: MNHEY and SMNVEV (reference sequence). The CDR3 has 14 residues. The V gene end was trimmed by 5 bases and the J gene end by 6 bases; junction bases not matched to a gene: 3. The CDR3 DNA follows: TGTGCCAGCAGTCGGACAGGGGGCCTTCAGCCCCAGCATTTT. It translates to CASSRTGGLQPQHF.

The chain uses TRBV21-1 and TRBJ2-4; TRBD2 is the table's D call, not checked against the DNA. TRBV21-1 is deemed a pseudogene. The CDR3 consists of 14 residues. DNA of the CDR3: TGTGCCATTAGCGGGAGTACATTGCGGAACATTCAGTACTTC. Encoded protein: CAISGSTLRNIQYF.

V is TRBV7-9 and J is TRBJ2-3; a possible D gene is TRBD2 (7 bases). V dropped 5 bases and J dropped 2 bases, with 11 bases sitting between them. Germline CDR1 reads SEHNR; CDR2 reads FQNEAQ (reference sequence). This CDR3 spans 14 amino acids. Written as DNA, the CDR3 is TGTGCCAGCAGCGAGGGGGGGGCCACAGATACGCAGTATTTT. This sequence encodes CASSEGGATDTQYF.

Details on this clone: A much larger clone lies one base from this, so it may be a read error. This CDR3 is also generated by other DNA sequences in the sample. The rearrangement links TRBV5-1 to TRBJ2-1; 10 positions agree with TRBD2. CDR1 and CDR2 from the germline V gene are SGHRS and YFSETQ. The CDR3 runs 14 residues. The junction had 2 bases not matched to a gene; V was cut back by 4 bases and J by 4 bases. DNA for the CDR3: TGCGCCAGCAGCCCAGCGGGGGGGTACAATGAGCAGTTCTTC. It translates to CASSPAGGYNEQFF.

This chain joins TRBV7-9 and TRBJ2-2; D might be TRBD1 (6 bases). The CDR3 has 15 amino acids. The ends were cut back, 5 bases at V and 5 bases at J, with 15 bases in the middle. Germline lookup yields CDR1 SEHNR and CDR2 FQNEAQ (reference sequence). CDR3 loop: CASSLRTAQTGELFF. For the CDR3, the DNA is TGTGCCAGCAGCCTACGGACAGCCCAAACCGGGGAGCTGTTTTTT.

The genes are TRBV13 and TRBJ2-3; D is uncertain. This CDR3 region has 13 residues. Germline V CDR1 and CDR2: PRHDT, FYEKMQ (reference sequence). V was trimmed by 8 bases and J by 0 bases, leaving 9 bases between them. The CDR3 is CASRSISTDTQYF. CDR3 DNA: TGTGCCAGCCGGTCCATTAGCACAGATACGCAGTATTTT.

The chain uses TRBV11-2 and TRBJ2-7, with 7 nucleotides matching TRBD1. The ends lost 5 bases at V and 5 bases at J; junction bases unmatched: 12. CDR1 is SGHAT and CDR2 is FQNNGV in the germline V gene. This CDR3 region has 15 residues. The CDR3 reads CASSPMTGWQHEQYF. In DNA form, the CDR3 reads TGTGCCAGCAGCCCAATGACAGGGTGGCAACACGAGCAGTACTTC.

The chain recombines TRBV5-4 with TRBJ2-6; tentative D call: TRBD1 (6 bases). The CDR3 loop spans 14 amino acids. Germline V gene sequence: CDR1 SGHNT, CDR2 YYREEE (reference sequence). Trimming removed 4 bases at V and 8 bases at J, with 13 bases between. CDR3 sequence: CASSRWTESNVLTF. The CDR3, as DNA: TGTGCCAGCAGCCGCTGGACAGAATCCAACGTCCTGACTTTC.

This clone was observed a handful of times. The gene calls are TRBV6-5 and TRBJ2-7; D is possibly TRBD2 (5 bases). Looked up from germline, CDR1 is MNHEY and CDR2 is SVGAGI. V was shortened by 8 bases and J by 4 bases, with 12 bases between the two germline ends. The CDR3 runs to 12 residues. CDR3 region: CASSSGAYEQYF. The CDR3 nucleotides read TGTGCCAGCTCCAGCGGTGCGTACGAGCAGTACTTC.

V gene TRBV19 combines with J gene TRBJ2-5; TRBD2 aligns across 13 bases. The CDR3 runs 16 residues. J was trimmed by 4 bases and V by 5 bases; bases with no gene match: 7. The germline gives CDR1 LNHDA, CDR2 SQIVND (reference sequence). CDR3 DNA sequence: TGTGCCAGTAGTTTACCGGGACTAGCGGGACTAGAGACCCAGTACTTC. Protein sequence: CASSLPGLAGLETQYF.

The chain links TRBV6-4 to TRBJ2-1, with 8 bases lining up with TRBD2. The V gene's germline CDR1 is MRHNA and CDR2 SNTAGT. V lost 8 bases and J lost 9; bases outside the gene matches: 9. There are 13 residues in the CDR3. The DNA for the CDR3 is TGTGCCAGCGGCAGCGGGGGTTTGAGTGAGCAGTTCTTC. This codes for CASGSGGLSEQFF.

The chain joins TRBV7-2 to TRBJ2-4; D may be TRBD1 (5 bases). The ends were cut back, 4 bases at V and 9 bases at J, with 16 bases in the middle. Looked up from germline, CDR1 is SGHTA and CDR2 is FQGNSA. The CDR3 is made up of 14 amino acids. The CDR3 is CASSYDRGWGIQYF. The CDR3 coding sequence is TGTGCCAGCAGCTACGATAGGGGATGGGGCATTCAGTACTTC.

This rearrangement joins TRBV2 to TRBJ1-5, with a possible D match to TRBD1 (6 bases). Per the germline V gene, CDR1 is SNHLY and CDR2 is FYNNEI. This CDR3 has 14 amino acids. The V end lost 5 bases, the J end lost 5 bases, and 13 bases lay between the germline ends. The DNA for the CDR3 is TGTGCCAGCAGTCAATTACAGGGAGATCAGCCCCAGCATTTT. Its protein product is CASSQLQGDQPQHF.

The chain couples TRBV15 to TRBJ1-6; TRBD1 is a possible D gene (5 bases). Trimming took off 5 bases at V and 9 bases at J, with 20 bases between the two ends. CDR3 length: 16 amino acids. CDR1 LNHNV and CDR2 YYDKDF come from the germline V gene (reference sequence). As DNA, the CDR3 is TGTGCCACCAGCTCAAGCGACAGAGACGCTCCTTCACCCCTCCACTTT. Protein product: CATSSSDRDAPSPLHF.

The rearrangement uses TRBV7-9 and TRBJ2-3; 9 bases agree with TRBD2. This CDR3 spans 14 amino acids. The germline V gene encodes CDR1 SEHNR and CDR2 FQNEAQ (reference sequence). The trim removed 4 bases at V and 4 bases at J, leaving 3 bases unmatched. In DNA form, the CDR3 reads TGTGCCAGCAGCTCCGGACTAGCGCCAGATACGCAGTATTTT. Its protein product is CASSSGLAPDTQYF.

The rearrangement links TRBV4-3 to TRBJ2-7, with 8 bases that match TRBD1. V lost 0 bases to trimming and J lost 4 bases; unmatched junction nucleotides: 8. There are 16 residues in the CDR3. Germline assignment: CDR1 LGHNA and CDR2 YSLEER. The CDR3 is CASSQDPRTGLYEQYF. For the CDR3, the DNA is TGCGCCAGCAGCCAAGATCCTCGGACAGGGCTTTACGAGCAGTACTTC.

V gene TRBV6-1 combines with J gene TRBJ2-7; D ambiguous. Germline values: CDR1 MNHNS, CDR2 SASEGT. CDR3 length: 12 amino acids. V gave up 5 bases and J gave up 6 bases, with 11 bases separating them. This chain's CDR3 is CASSQTGAEQYF. The CDR3 DNA sequence: TGTGCCAGCAGTCAAACTGGTGCCGAGCAGTACTTC.

This chain joins TRBV7-9 and TRBJ1-2; 7 bases align to TRBD1. The V gene end was trimmed by 5 bases and the J gene end by 6 bases; junction bases not matched to a gene: 6. This CDR3 has 13 residues. Germline CDR1 SEHNR, CDR2 FQNEAQ (reference sequence). The DNA for the CDR3 is TGTGCCAGCAGCCCAGACAGGGCAAATGGCTACACCTTC. Protein: CASSPDRANGYTF. The variable domain in full, with the rest retrieved from reference TRBV7-9 and TRBJ1-2, is DTGVSQNPRHKITKRGQNVTFRCDPISEHNRLYWYRQTLGQGPEFLTYFQNEAQLEKSRLLSDRFSAERPKGSFSTLEIQRTEQGDSAMYLCASSPDRANGYTFGSGTRLTVV.

The chain carries TRBV5-3 and TRBJ1-2; D is unresolved. TRBV5-3 is filed as an ORF, its function uncertain. This CDR3 comprises 15 residues. Trimming left V 4 bases short and J 6 bases short, with 19 bases between. CDR3: CARSGGCTLADGYTF. As DNA, the CDR3 is TGTGCCAGAAGCGGAGGGTGTACCTTGGCCGATGGCTACACCTTC.

The J gene is TRBJ1-1, the V gene TRBV6-5, with D unclear. This CDR3 is built from 14 residues. V lost 4 bases to trimming and J lost 1 base, with 10 bases between them. Germline V CDR1 and CDR2: MNHEY, SVGAGI. The CDR3 loop is CASSLVQANTEAFF. The CDR3 coding sequence is TGTGCCAGCAGTTTGGTCCAAGCGAACACTGAAGCTTTCTTT.

The rearrangement uses TRBV30 and TRBJ2-7; TRBD2 matches at 10 bases. Trimming cost V 0 bases and J 4 bases; bases outside gene matches: 18. In germline, CDR1 is GTSNPN, CDR2 SVGIG (reference sequence). CDR3 length equals 19 residues. Here the CDR3 DNA reads TGTGCCTGGAGTGTAAAGGTCCTAGCGGGAGTGGGGCTGTGGTACGAGCAGTACTTC. Protein product: CAWSVKVLAGVGLWYEQYF.

This clone was picked up a small number of times. The chain combines TRBV30 with TRBJ2-7; 7 bases fit TRBD2. The germline V gene has CDR1 GTSNPN and CDR2 SVGIG (reference sequence). The V and J ends lost 5 bases and 5 bases, in that order; junction bases with no gene match: 12. The CDR3 covers 14 residues. CDR3 nucleotides: TGTGCCTGGGCCCCGGGACTACTACCCCACGAGCAGTACTTC. The encoded protein is CAWAPGLLPHEQYF.

This chain uses TRBV12-5 with TRBJ2-2, with a possible D match to TRBD2 (5 bases). The CDR3 runs to 12 residues. Germline-derived CDR1 and CDR2 are LGHNT and FRNRAP. V was pared by 5 bases and J by 5 bases, with 6 bases between. This chain's CDR3 is CASGTGTGELFF. The CDR3 bases are TGTGCTAGTGGTACGGGGACCGGGGAGCTGTTTTTT.

The chain couples TRBV27 to TRBJ2-3, with 12 bases lining up with TRBD2. J was trimmed by 4 bases and V by 6 bases; bases with no gene match: 11. CDR3 length: 17 amino acids. Germline V gene data show CDR1 as MNHEY and CDR2 as SMNVEV (reference sequence). In DNA form, the CDR3 reads TGTGCCAGCAGGCAACTCCCGGGACTAGCGGGTCCAGATACGCAGTATTTT. As protein: CASRQLPGLAGPDTQYF.